These T cell receptor beta chains were read from a single sample in a study of blood T cells in healthy people across ages. Each CDR3 protein gets one entry after TCRdb re-called the 5' RACE reads with MiXCR. The sample has approximately 770,000 distinct CDR3 sequences; roughly 50% are singletons. The sample was blood. The source is a young man in good health. The conserved cysteine and the conserved F or W are not part of the CDR3 here.

j_call: TRBJ2-1
v_call: TRBV20-1
cdr3_aa: SLGVFPYNEQF

j_call: TRBJ1-1
v_call: TRBV27
cdr3_aa: ASSTGEGRNTEAF

j_call: TRBJ1-4
v_call: TRBV29-1
cdr3_aa: SAQGGQKLF

j_call: TRBJ2-1
v_call: TRBV12-5
cdr3_aa: ASGGSGGAGYNEQF

j_call: .
v_call: TRBV20-1
cdr3_aa: SARDLGTSEFYEQY

j_call: TRBJ2-7
v_call: TRBV28
cdr3_aa: ASRGQGGYEQY

j_call: TRBJ2-7
v_call: TRBV29-1
cdr3_aa: STKGGAGDYEQY

j_call: TRBJ2-1
v_call: TRBV7-8
cdr3_aa: ASRNLGSPYNEQF

j_call: TRBJ1-1
v_call: TRBV20-1
cdr3_aa: SAPGTGSNTEAF

j_call: TRBJ2-5
v_call: TRBV29-1
cdr3_aa: SAKGVYQETQY

j_call: TRBJ2-3
v_call: TRBV5-4
cdr3_aa: ASRRTSGGETDTQY

j_call: TRBJ2-1
v_call: TRBV12-3/TRBV12-4
cdr3_aa: ASSLWGPAYNEQF

j_call: TRBJ2-5
v_call: TRBV27
cdr3_aa: ASSLRGPPREQY

j_call: .
v_call: TRBV7-9
cdr3_aa: ASASLITTYEQY

j_call: TRBJ2-5
v_call: TRBV2
cdr3_aa: ASSPDSNEQY

j_call: TRBJ2-5
v_call: TRBV5-1
cdr3_aa: ASSLFGARNQETQY

j_call: TRBJ1-5
v_call: TRBV15
cdr3_aa: ATSRVRGGSNQPQH

j_call: TRBJ1-1
v_call: TRBV21-1
cdr3_aa: ASLKGLDGNTEAF